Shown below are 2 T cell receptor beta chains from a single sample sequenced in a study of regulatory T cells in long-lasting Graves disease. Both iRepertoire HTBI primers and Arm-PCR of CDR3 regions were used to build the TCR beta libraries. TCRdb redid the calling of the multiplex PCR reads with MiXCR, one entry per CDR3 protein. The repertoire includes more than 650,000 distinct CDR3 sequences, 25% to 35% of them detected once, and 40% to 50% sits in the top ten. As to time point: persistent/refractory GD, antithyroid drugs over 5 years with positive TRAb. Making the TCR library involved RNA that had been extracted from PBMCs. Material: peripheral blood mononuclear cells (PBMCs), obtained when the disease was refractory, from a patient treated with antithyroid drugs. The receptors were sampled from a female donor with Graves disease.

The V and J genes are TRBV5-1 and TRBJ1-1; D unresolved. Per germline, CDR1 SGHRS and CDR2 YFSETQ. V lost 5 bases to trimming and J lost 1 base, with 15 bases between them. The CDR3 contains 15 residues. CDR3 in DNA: TGCGCCAGCAGTTACCGGGCACTCTCGAACACTGAAGCTTTCTTT. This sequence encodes CASSYRALSNTEAFF.

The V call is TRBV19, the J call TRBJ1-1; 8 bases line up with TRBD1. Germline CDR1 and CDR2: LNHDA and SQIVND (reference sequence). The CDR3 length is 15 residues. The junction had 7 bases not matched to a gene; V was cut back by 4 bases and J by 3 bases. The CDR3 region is CASSTTRGPDTEAFF. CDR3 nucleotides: TGTGCCAGTAGTACGACCAGGGGGCCGGACACTGAAGCTTTCTTT.